This T cell receptor (beta chain) was retrieved from a study of Ad26.COV2.S vaccination and SARS-CoV-2 variants. The wider study: Administration of Ad26.COV2.S was intramuscular, either once or twice 56 days apart.

Regarding treatment: over 15 received Ad26.COV2.S at low or high dose, single or two shots; about 5 received placebo; per-sample allocation not given. Sampling was performed 63 days after the first vaccine or placebo injection. This Boston cohort included adults aged 18-55 years. The CDR3 is 13 residues long. The ends were cut back, 6 bases at V and 2 bases at J, with 12 bases in the middle. Germline V gene data show CDR1 as SQVTM and CDR2 as ANQGSEA. Study-level results: It is possible that the TCR breadth and depth analyses underestimated the total T cell responses.

The assay was immunoSEQ multiplex PCR, and TCRdb's table has in-frame clones only and misses some. Among about 330,000 clones listed, approximately 87% were seen once. With regard to this clone: Its antigen is not identified.

J is TRBJ2-3 and V is TRBV29-1; D is unresolved. The sequence was obtained from a person between 18 and 65 years old who received the Ad26.COV2.S COVID-19 vaccine or a placebo. This material consisted of peripheral blood, taken in a trial of Ad26.COV2.S vaccine versus placebo. The CDR3 nucleotides read TGCAGCGTAGGCCCGGTTATCACAGATACGCAGTATTTT. It yields the protein CSVGPVITDTQYF.